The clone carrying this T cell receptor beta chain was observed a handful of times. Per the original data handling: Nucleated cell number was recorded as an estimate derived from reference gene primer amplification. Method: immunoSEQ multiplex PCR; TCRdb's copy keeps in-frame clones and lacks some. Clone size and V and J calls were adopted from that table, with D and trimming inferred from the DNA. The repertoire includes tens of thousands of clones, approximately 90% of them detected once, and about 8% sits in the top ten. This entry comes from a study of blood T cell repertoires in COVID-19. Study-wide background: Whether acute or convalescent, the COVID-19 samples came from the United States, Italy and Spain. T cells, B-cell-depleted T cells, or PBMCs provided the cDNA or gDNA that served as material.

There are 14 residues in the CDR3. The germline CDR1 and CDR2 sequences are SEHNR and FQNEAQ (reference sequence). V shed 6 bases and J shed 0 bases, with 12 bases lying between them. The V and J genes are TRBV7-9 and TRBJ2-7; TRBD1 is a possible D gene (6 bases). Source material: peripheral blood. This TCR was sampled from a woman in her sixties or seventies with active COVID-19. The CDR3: CASSDQGISYEQYF. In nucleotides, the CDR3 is TGTGCCAGCAGTGATCAGGGGATCTCCTACGAGCAGTACTTC.